The subject of this entry is one TCR beta chain. This clonotype was observed many times. Its recognized antigen is unknown. No base qualities exist here, and no much larger clone lies one base off it. The record originates from a study of T-cell reconstitution after alpha-beta-depleted transplantation in children (dated by TCRdb to 2015 to 2016). With regard to the full study: The study quantitatively tracked T-cell immune reconstitution after TCRalphabeta/CD19-depleted allogeneic hematopoietic cell transplantation in children using TCR repertoire profiling.

Points the paper makes about the study in general: In some patients, the high TCRbeta diversity seen at day 60 was put down to recipient T cells and intrathymic progenitors that had survived conditioning. About two months after transplant, the apparently early recovery of alphabetaT-cell counts reportedly depended on just several hundred clones that had expanded rapidly and came from non-depleted graft cells. Over subsequent months, a decline in hyperexpanded clone frequencies was noted, and after one year, T-cell counts and TCRbeta diversity were mostly ascribed to newly produced T cells.

Germline trimming amounts to 3 bases on V and 5 bases on J, with 9 as the count of junction bases outside the gene matches. Taken from the germline V gene, the CDR1 and CDR2 loops are SGHRS and YFSETQ. The CDR3 spans 15 residues, from the cysteine through the phenylalanine. CDR3 DNA only is kept here, 45 bases in frame from base 1. Read against the paper, the sample's treatment or condition label means: allogeneic hematopoietic cell transplantation with graft depleted of TCRalphabeta T cells and CD19 B cells. Transplant recipients were children who received TCRalphabeta/CD19-depleted allogeneic hematopoietic cell grafts. The library was obtained by PCR. Sequencing instrument: Illumina HiSeq 2500. To normalize quantification of the TCRbeta repertoire, the TCR libraries were built with molecular barcoding that relied on unique molecular identifiers. The public reads were reanalyzed by TCRdb: fastp trimming at Q25, MiXCR alignment, in-frame beta chains only. When rows share a CDR3 protein, they turn into one entry using the most common DNA and genes. In this sample the table shows about 980,000 distinct CDR3 sequences, less than 30% of which occur a single time. Jointly, the top ten make up roughly 31% of the sample.

The chain links TRBV5-1 with TRBJ2-5; 8 central nucleotides agree with TRBD1. The starting material was PBMCs, mostly from graft donor cells, obtained 360 days after TCRalphabeta/CD19-depleted stem cell transplant. This clonotype was obtained from a boy under two years old who had a stem cell transplant for SCID, so the T cells may come from the graft donor. The CDR3 loop reads CASSSTDRVRETQYF. The sequenced DNA is TGCGCCAGCAGCTCCACGGACAGGGTCCGGGAGACCCAGTACTTC.